This TCR beta chain was sequenced for a study of T-cell memory formation after mild COVID-19. Each CDR3 protein is one row after TCRdb ran MiXCR on the 5' RACE reads. The repertoire has around 310,000 distinct CDR3 sequences, around 15% of them found once; the top ten carry about a fifth. The CDR3 consists of 15 residues. Trimming stripped 4 bases from V and 0 bases from J, with 11 bases between. The V gene's germline CDR1 is LGHNA and CDR2 YSLEER. Sequencing was carried out using PBMCs or a T cell subset sorted from them (not recorded which). The origin of this receptor is a man in his late teens or twenties who had mild COVID-19 (a few samples of this study predate the infection). Cell type and time point are not known. This chain joins TRBV4-3 and TRBJ2-3; D is possibly TRBD2 (6 bases). CDR3 DNA: TGCGCCAGCAGCCGAGGGGACTTCAGCACAGATACGCAGTATTTT. Encoded protein: CASSRGDFSTDTQYF.